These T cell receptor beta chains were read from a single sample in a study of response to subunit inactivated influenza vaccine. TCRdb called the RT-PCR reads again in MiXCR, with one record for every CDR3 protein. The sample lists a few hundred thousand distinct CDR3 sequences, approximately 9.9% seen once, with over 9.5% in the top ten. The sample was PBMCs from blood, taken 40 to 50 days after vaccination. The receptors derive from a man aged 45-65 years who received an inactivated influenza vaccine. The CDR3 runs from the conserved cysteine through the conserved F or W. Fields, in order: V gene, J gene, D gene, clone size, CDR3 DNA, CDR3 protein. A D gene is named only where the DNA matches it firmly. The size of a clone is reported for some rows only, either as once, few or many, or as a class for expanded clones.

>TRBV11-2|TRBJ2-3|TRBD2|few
TGTGCCAGCAGCTTCCCAAGGGAAGCGGGAGATGCAGATACGCAGTATTTT
CASSFPREAGDADTQYF
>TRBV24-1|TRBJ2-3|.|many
TGTGCCACCAGTGAGCCAGGGGTTCCAGATACGCAGTATTTT
CATSEPGVPDTQYF
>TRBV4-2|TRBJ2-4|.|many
TGTGCCAGCAGCCAGGCAGGGTCATACATTCAGTACTTC
CASSQAGSYIQYF
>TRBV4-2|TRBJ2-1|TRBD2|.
TGTGCCAGCAGCCAAGAAACCGGACTAGCGAGCTCTGGTAGGGATGAGCAGTTCTTC
CASSQETGLASSGRDEQFF
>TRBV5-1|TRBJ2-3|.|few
TGCGCCAGCACTCCGCGACGGCTCACAGATACGCAGTATTTT
CASTPRRLTDTQYF
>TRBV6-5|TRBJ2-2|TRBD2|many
TGTGCCAGCAGTTACAGAACTAGCGGGTCGAACACCGGGGAGCTGTTTTTT
CASSYRTSGSNTGELFF
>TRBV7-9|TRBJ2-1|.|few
TGTGCCAGCGGCTGGACTACTTACAATGAGCAGTTCTTC
CASGWTTYNEQFF
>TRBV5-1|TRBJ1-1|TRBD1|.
TGCGCCAGCAGCCACGGGACAGGGGTTAACACTGAAGCTTTCTTT
CASSHGTGVNTEAFF
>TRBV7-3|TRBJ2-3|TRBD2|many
TGTGCCAGCAGCTTAACTAGCGGGACTGCAGATACGCAGTATTTT
CASSLTSGTADTQYF
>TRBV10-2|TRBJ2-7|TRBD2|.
TGCGCCAGCAGGGCTAGCGGGGGTTCCTACGAGCAGTACTTC
CASRASGGSYEQYF
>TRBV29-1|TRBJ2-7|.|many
TGCAGCGCCGAGGGCCGGTTCCCTCCCTACGAGCAGTACTTC
CSAEGRFPPYEQYF
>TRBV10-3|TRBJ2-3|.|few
TGTGCCATCAGTGCTGGGGGGCCTAGCACAGATACGCAGTATTTT
CAISAGGPSTDTQYF
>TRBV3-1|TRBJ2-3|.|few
TGTGCCAGCAGCCAAGGGATGACTATCACAGATACGCAGTATTTT
CASSQGMTITDTQYF
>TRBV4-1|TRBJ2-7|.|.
TGCGCCAGCAGCCAAGTTGGTACCGAAGGCGAGCAGTACTTC
CASSQVGTEGEQYF
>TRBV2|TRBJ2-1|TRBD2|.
TGTGCCAGCAGTGAAAGCGGGGGGCCCTACAATGAGCAGTTCTTC
CASSESGGPYNEQFF
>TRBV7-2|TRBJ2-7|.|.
TGTGCCAGCAGCTTATCCCGGGGGTACTCCTACGAGCAGTACTTC
CASSLSRGYSYEQYF
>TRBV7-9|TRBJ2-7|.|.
TGTGCCAGCAGCTTAGACCGACGAGGGCCTCAGCAGCACTTC
CASSLDRRGPQQHF
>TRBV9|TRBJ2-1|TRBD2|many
TGTGCCAGCAGCAGCCTAAGCGGGGTTGGCTACAATGAGCAGTTCTTC
CASSSLSGVGYNEQFF
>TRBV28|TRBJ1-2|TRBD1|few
TGTGCCAGCACCCAAGGACAGGGTAGCTATGGCTACACCTTC
CASTQGQGSYGYTF
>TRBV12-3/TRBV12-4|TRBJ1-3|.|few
TGTGCCAGCAGTATGACAGACTCTGGAAACACCATATATTTT
CASSMTDSGNTIYF